This TCR beta chain was sequenced in a study of blood T cell repertoires in COVID-19. Background on the study: The origin of the acute and convalescent COVID-19 samples was the United States, Italy and Spain. Sources were T cells, B-cell-depleted T cells, or PBMCs; the material itself was cDNA or gDNA.

CDR1 and CDR2 (germline): MDHEN, SYDVKM. The CDR3 covers 15 residues. V lost 9 bases and J 1 base, leaving 16 bases between the germline ends. Patients in Seattle were enrolled during active infection, then followed longitudinally. Authors' processing steps: Nucleated cell counts were estimated from reference gene primer amplification. Profiling relied on immunoSEQ multiplex PCR, and the TCRdb table lists in-frame clones only, not all of them. That table furnishes V, J and clone size, whereas the DNA furnished D and trimming. The table shows some 150,000 clones, with around four fifths occurring only once.

The sequencing input was peripheral blood. The gene calls are TRBV28 and TRBJ1-5, with D unclear. The TCR originated in a woman between 70 and 85 years old with COVID-19, enrolled during active disease. DNA of the CDR3: TGTGCCAGTTCCTCCCGATCGGGGAGCAATCAGCCCCAGCATTTT. Encoded protein: CASSSRSGSNQPQHF.